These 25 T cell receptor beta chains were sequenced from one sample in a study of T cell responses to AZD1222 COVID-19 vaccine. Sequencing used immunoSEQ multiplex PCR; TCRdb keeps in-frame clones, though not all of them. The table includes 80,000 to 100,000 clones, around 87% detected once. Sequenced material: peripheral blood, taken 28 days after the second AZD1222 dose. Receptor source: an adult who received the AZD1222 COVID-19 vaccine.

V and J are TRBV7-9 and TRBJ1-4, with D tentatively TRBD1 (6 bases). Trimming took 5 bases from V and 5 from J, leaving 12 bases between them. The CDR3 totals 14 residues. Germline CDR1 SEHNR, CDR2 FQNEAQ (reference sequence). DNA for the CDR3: TGTGCCAGCAGCCAACAGGGTATCAATGAAAAACTGTTTTTT. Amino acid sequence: CASSQQGINEKLFF.

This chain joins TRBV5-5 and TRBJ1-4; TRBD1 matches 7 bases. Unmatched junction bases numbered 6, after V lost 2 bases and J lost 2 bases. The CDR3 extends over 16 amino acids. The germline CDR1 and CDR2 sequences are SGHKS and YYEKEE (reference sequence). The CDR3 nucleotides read TGTGCCAGCAGCTTCGAACAGGGGTCGACTAATGAAAAACTGTTTTTT. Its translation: CASSFEQGSTNEKLFF.

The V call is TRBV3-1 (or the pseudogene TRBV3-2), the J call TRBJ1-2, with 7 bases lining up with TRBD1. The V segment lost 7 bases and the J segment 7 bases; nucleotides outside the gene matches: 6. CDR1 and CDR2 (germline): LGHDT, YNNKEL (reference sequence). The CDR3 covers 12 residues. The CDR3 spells CASTTGNGGYTF. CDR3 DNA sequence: TGTGCCAGCACGACAGGGAACGGTGGCTACACCTTC.

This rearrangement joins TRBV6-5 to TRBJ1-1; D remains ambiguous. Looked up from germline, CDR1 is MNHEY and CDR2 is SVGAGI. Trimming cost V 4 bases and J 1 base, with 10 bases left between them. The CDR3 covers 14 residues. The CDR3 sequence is CASSLQWGNTEAFF. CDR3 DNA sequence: TGTGCCAGCAGTTTGCAGTGGGGGAACACTGAAGCTTTCTTT.

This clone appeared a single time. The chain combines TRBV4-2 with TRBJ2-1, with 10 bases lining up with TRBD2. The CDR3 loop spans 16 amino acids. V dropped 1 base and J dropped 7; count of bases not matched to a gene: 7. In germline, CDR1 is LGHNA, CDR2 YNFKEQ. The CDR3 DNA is TGTGCCAGCAGCCAAGGTTATACTAGCGGGACGAATGAGCAGTTCTTC. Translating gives CASSQGYTSGTNEQFF.

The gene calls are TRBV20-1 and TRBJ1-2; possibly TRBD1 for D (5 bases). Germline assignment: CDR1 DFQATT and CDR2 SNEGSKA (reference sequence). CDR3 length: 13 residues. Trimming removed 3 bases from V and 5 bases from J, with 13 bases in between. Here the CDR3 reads CSASGGGRYGYTF. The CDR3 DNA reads TGCAGTGCTAGTGGGGGAGGGCGTTATGGCTACACCTTC.

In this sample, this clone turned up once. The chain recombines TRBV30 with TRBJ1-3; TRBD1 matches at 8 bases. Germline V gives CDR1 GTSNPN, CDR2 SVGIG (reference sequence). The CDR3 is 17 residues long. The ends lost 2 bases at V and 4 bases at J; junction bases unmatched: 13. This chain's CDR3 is CAWSSRTGLREGNTIYF. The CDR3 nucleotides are TGTGCCTGGAGTTCCAGGACAGGGTTAAGGGAAGGAAACACCATATATTTT.

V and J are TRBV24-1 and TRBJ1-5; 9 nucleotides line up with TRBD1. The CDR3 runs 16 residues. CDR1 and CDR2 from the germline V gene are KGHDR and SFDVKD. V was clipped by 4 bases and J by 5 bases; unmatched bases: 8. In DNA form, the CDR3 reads TGTGCCACCAGTGACCCCGGGACAGGGACGGATCAGCCCCAGCATTTT. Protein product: CATSDPGTGTDQPQHF.

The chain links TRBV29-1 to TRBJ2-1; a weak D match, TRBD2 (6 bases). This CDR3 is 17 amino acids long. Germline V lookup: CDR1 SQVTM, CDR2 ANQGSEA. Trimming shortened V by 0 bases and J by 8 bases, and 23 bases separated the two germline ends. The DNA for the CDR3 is TGCAGCGTTGAAGACGGTCCTTCGGGGACTTCAGGCCATGAGCAGTTCTTC. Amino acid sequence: CSVEDGPSGTSGHEQFF.

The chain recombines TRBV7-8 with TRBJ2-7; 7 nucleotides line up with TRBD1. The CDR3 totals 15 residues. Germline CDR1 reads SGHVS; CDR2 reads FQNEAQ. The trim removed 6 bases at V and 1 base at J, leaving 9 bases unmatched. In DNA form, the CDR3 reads TGTGCCAGCAGGCTCCACAGGGGCCCTTCCTACGAGCAGTACTTC. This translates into CASRLHRGPSYEQYF.

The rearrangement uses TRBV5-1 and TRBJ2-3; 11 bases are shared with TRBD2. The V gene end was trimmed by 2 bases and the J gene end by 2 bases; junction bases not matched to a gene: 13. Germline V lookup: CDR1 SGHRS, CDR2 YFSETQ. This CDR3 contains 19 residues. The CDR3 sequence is CASSLPPLTSGAHTDTQYF. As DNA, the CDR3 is TGCGCCAGCAGCTTACCCCCCCTGACTAGCGGGGCCCACACAGATACGCAGTATTTT.

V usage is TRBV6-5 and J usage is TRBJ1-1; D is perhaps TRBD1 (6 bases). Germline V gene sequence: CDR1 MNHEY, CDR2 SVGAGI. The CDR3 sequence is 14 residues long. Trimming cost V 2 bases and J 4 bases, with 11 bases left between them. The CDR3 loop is CASSYHAGATEAFF. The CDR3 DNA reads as TGTGCCAGCAGTTACCATGCGGGGGCCACTGAAGCTTTCTTT.

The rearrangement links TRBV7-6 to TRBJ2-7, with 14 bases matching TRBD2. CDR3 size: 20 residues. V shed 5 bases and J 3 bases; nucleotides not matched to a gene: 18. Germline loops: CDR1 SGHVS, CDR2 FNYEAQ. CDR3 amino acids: CASSPSTGRLAGGPFYEQYF. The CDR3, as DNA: TGTGCCAGCAGCCCAAGTACAGGGAGACTAGCGGGGGGGCCTTTCTACGAGCAGTACTTC.

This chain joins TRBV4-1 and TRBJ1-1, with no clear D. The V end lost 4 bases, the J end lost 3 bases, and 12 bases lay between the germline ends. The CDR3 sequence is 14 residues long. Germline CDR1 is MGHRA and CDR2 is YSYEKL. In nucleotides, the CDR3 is TGCGCCAGCAGCCCCCGTTTGAAGGACACTGAAGCTTTCTTT. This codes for CASSPRLKDTEAFF.

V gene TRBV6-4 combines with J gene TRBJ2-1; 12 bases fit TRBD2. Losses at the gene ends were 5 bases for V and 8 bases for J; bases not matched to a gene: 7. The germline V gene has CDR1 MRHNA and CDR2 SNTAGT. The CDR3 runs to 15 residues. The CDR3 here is CASSRLAGALDEQFF. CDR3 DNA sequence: TGTGCCAGCAGTCGACTAGCGGGAGCTCTCGATGAGCAGTTCTTC.

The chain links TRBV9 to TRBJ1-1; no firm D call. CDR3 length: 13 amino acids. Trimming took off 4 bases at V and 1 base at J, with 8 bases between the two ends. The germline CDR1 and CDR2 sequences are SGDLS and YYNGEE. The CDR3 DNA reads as TGTGCCAGCAGCAGAGACCCGAACACTGAAGCTTTCTTT. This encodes CASSRDPNTEAFF.

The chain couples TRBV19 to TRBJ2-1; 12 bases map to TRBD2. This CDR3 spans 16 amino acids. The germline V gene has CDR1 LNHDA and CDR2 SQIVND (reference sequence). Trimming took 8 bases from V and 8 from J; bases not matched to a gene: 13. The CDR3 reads CASSSLVTSGSYEQFF. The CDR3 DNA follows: TGTGCCAGTTCTTCACTAGTGACTAGCGGGAGTTATGAGCAGTTCTTC.

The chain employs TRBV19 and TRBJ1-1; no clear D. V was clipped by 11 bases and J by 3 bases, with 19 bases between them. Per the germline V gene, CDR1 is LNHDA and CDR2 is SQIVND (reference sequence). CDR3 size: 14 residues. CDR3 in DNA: TGTGCCTCGACGGATACGGGAGGGTACACTGAAGCTTTCTTT. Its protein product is CASTDTGGYTEAFF.

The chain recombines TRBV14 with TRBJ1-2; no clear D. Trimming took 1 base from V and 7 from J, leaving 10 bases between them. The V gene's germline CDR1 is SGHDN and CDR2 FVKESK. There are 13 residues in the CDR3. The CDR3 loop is CASSQVSFRGYTF. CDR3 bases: TGTGCCAGCAGCCAAGTTAGCTTTCGTGGCTACACCTTC.

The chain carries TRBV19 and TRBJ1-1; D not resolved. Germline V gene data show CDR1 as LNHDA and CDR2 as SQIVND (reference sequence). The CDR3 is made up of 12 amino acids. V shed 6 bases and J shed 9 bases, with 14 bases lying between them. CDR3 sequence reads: CASRNFETKAFF. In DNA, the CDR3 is TGTGCCAGTAGGAATTTTGAGACGAAAGCTTTCTTT.

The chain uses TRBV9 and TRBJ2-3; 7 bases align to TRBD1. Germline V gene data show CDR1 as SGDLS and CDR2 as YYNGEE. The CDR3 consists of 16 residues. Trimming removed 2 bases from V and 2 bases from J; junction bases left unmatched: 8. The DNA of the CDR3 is TGTGCCAGCAGCGTTAGACTGGACAGGCACACAGATACGCAGTATTTT. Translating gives CASSVRLDRHTDTQYF.

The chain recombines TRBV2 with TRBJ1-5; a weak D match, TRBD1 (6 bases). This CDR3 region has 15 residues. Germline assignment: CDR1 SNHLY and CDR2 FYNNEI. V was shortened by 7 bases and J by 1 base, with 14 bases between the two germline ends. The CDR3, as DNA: TGTGCCAGCAACAGGGAGGGGAGGAGCAATCAGCCCCAGCATTTT. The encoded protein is CASNREGRSNQPQHF.

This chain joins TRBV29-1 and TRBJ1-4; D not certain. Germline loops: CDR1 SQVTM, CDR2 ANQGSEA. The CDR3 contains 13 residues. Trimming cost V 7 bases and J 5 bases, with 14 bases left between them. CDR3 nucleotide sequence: TGCAGCGCGGTCATGGCGGGGAATGAAAAACTGTTTTTT. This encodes CSAVMAGNEKLFF.

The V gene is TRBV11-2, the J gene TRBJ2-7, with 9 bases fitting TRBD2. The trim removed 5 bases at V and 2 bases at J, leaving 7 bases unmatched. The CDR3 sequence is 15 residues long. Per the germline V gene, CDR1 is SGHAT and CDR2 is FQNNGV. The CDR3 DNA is TGTGCCAGCAGCAGTTTGCGGGGGGGGGCCTACGAGCAGTACTTC. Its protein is CASSSLRGGAYEQYF. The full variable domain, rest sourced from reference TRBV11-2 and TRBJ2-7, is EAGVAQSPRYKIIEKRQSVAFWCNPISGHATLYWYQQILGQGPKLLIQFQNNGVVDDSQLPKDRFSAERLKGVDSTLKIQPAKLEDSAVYLCASSSLRGGAYEQYFGPGTRLTVT.

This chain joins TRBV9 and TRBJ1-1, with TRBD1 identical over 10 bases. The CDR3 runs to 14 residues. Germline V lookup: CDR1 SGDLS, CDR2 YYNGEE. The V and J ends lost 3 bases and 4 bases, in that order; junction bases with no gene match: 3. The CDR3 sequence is CASSAWDRGTEAFF. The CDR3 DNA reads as TGTGCCAGCAGCGCCTGGGACAGGGGCACTGAAGCTTTCTTT.